This record looks at one TCR beta chain sequence and its context. Per the original data handling: Amplifying reference gene primers gave estimates of nucleated cell counts. Data came from immunoSEQ multiplex PCR; TCRdb stores just in-frame clones and leaves some out. Clone size and V and J calls were adopted from that table, with D and trimming inferred from the DNA. In the table there are some 30,000 clones, about nine tenths of which are singletons. Trimming removed 5 bases from V and 1 base from J; junction bases left unmatched: 6. Looked up from germline, CDR1 is SGHTA and CDR2 is FQGNSA. The CDR3 loop spans 15 amino acids. This sample was taken from a study of blood T cell repertoires in COVID-19. About the research overall: Specimens from acute and convalescent COVID-19 originated in the United States, Italy and Spain. PBMCs, B-cell-depleted T cells, or T cells provided the cDNA or gDNA that made up the material.

The sequence derives from a man between 60 and 75 years old with active COVID-19. The V call is TRBV7-2, the J call TRBJ2-3, with TRBD2 matching 7 bases. The material sequenced was peripheral blood. The CDR3 DNA follows: TGTGCCAGCAGCCTGGGAGGGGCCGGCACAGATACGCAGTATTTT. It is translated as CASSLGGAGTDTQYF.